This TCR beta chain is drawn from a study of post-analysis software for immune sequencing data. Whole-study context: Some patients lacked subtype; others had relapsing-remitting, secondary progressive or progressive-relapsing disease.

A word on this clonotype: The antigen is undetermined.

Trimming cost V 6 bases and J 11 bases, with 16 bases left between them. Germline CDR1 reads MNHNY; CDR2 reads SVGAGI (reference sequence). This CDR3 is built from 12 residues. Unique-molecular-identifier-tagged TCR beta cDNA libraries were used. The T cell input of roughly 0.9 to 10 million gave 400,000 to 500,000 cDNA molecules. TCRdb used MiXCR to reprocess the PCR reads, holding one entry per CDR3 protein. This sample has under 900,000 distinct CDR3 sequences, with about 57% found just once. Study-level results: Among roughly five TRBV segments more frequent in patients than controls were TRBV5-6, TRBV5-1 and TRBV20-1. With F measure, samples from one preparation batch clustered together strongly. In multiple sclerosis, normalized Chao1 diversity was significantly below that of controls.

This clonotype was sampled from a girl aged 10 to 17 with multiple sclerosis. The rearrangement links TRBV6-6 to TRBJ2-5; either TRBD1 or TRBD2 may supply D (5 bases each). The sequenced material came from blood. CDR3 DNA sequence: TGTGCCAGCAGAAGTAGGGTGGGGGAGCAGTACTTC. It is translated as CASRSRVGEQYF.